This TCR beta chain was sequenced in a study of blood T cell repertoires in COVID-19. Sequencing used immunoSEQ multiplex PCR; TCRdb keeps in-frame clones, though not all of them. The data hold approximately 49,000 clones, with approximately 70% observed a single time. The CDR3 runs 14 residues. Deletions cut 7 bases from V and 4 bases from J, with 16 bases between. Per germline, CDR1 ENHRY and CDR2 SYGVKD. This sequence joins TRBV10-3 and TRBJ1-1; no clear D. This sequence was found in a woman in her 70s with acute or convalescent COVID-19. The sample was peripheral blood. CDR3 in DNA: TGTGCCATCACTCCGGGCGGGCAGCGCACTGAAGCTTTCTTT. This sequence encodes CAITPGGQRTEAFF.